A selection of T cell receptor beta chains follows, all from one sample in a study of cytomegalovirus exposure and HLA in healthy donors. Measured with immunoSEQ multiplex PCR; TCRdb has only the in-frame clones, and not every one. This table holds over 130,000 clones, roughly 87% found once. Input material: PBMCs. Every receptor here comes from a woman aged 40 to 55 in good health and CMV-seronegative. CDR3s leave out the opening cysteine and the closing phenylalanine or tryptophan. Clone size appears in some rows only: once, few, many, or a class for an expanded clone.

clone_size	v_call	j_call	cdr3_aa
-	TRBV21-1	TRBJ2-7	ASSKRDRYIPSYEQY
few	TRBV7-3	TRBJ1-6	ASSDGYNSPLH
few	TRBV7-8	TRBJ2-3	ASSLGGQYTQY
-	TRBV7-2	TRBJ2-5	ASSLRTLQETQY
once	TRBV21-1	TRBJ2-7	ASAGLASGRSYEQY
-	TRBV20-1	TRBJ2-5	SAGPRETQY
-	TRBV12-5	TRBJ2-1	ASGYGQAGLAGRSEQF
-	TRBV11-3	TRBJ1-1	ASSARGRYNTEAF
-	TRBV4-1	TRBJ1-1	ASTPGQGPFTEAF
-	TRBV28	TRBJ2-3	ATGLAGGDTQY
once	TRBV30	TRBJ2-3	AWSTGFDTQY
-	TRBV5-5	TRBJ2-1	ASSLGQREARQF
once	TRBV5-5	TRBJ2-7	ASSWGLAGVYEQY
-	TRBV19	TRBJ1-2	ASSILPGTGDYGYT
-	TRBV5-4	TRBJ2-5	ASSDGLAATRETQY
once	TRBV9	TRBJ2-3	ASSVAPGQGLSTDTQY
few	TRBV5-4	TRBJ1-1	ASSPGTATRNTEAF
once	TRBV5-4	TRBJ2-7	ASSLGAGEAVYEQY
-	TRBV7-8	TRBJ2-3	ASSFTTPDTQY
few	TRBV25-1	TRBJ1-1	ASSGPGQGATEAF
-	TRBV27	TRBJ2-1	ASSFGTSSHNEQF
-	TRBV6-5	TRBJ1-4	ASSYLGGGYEKLF
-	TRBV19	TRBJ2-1	ASRRSVAPYNEQF
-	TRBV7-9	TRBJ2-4	ASSSGLAGGQNIQY
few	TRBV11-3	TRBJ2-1	ASSRGQGAVNEQF
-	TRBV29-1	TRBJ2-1	SVDREVSDNEQF
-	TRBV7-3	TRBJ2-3	ASSLNPSGYTDTQY
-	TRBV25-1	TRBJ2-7	ASKEREGLNEQY
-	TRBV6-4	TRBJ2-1	ASSPQTSSYNEQF
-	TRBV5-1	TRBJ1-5	ASSLAEITDYSNQPQH
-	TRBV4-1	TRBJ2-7	ASSSRLAESYEQY